This entry describes one T cell receptor beta chain. The data derive from a study of T cell changes during pregnancy in multiple sclerosis. From germline, CDR1 is WSHSY and CDR2 SAAADI. V shed 0 bases and J 6 bases; nucleotides not matched to a gene: 11. This CDR3 is built from 17 residues. Using immunoSEQ multiplex PCR, the repertoire was profiled, and TCRdb retains in-frame clones only, with some absent. The table includes roughly 93,000 clones, about 92% detected once. Sequenced material: peripheral blood, taken after pregnancy. The clonotype comes from a female donor with multiple sclerosis, enrolled in a pregnancy study. V is TRBV10-2 and J is TRBJ1-1; 9 nucleotides agree with TRBD1. CDR3 coding DNA: TGCGCCAGCAGTGAGTCCCCGATGGACAGGGGAGGGTCTGAAGCTTTCTTT. It is translated as CASSESPMDRGGSEAFF.